The sequence of this T cell receptor beta chain was determined in a study of blood T cell repertoires in COVID-19. On the study more broadly: Acute-phase and convalescent COVID-19 samples originated in the United States, Italy and Spain. Nucleic acid was either cDNA or gDNA, and it came from T cells, B-cell-depleted T cells, or PBMCs.

The length of the CDR3 is 17 residues. V dropped 0 bases and J dropped 5; count of bases not matched to a gene: 9. Looked up from germline, CDR1 is SGHTA and CDR2 is FQGTGA. In the original processing: Researchers report that nucleated cell counts were estimated from reference gene primer amplification. Method: immunoSEQ multiplex PCR; TCRdb's copy keeps in-frame clones and lacks some. The DNA was the basis for D and trimming; V, J and clone size are from that table. The sample carries about 170,000 clones, approximately 84% recorded once. The specimen sequenced was peripheral blood. The clonotype was recovered from a human donor with acute or convalescent COVID-19. The donor label of this sample is uncertain. V is TRBV7-3 and J is TRBJ2-1; the match to TRBD1 covers 8 bases. Written as DNA, the CDR3 is TGTGCCAGCAGCTTAACGTTAATGCAGGGGGCAAACAATGAGCAGTTCTTC. Protein sequence: CASSLTLMQGANNEQFF.